This T cell receptor (beta chain) was found in a study of blood T cells in healthy people across ages. Notes on the study in general: Unknown donor CMV status possibly confounded expanded clonotype changes. Naive CD4+ cells and diversity were both higher in long-lived donors than in aged donors.

Primers used in a second PCR of about 7 to 12 cycles were a sample-barcoded 5' primer and a J-beta primer mix. With 12 random nucleotides, a template-switch adaptor tagged each individual cDNA molecule. TCRdb processed the 5' RACE reads anew with MiXCR; each CDR3 protein has one entry. The table records hundreds of thousands of distinct CDR3 sequences, approximately 52% of them present only once. As concerns this clonotype: Its antigen is unidentified. A junction boundary mismatches the germline segment, possibly from a read error.

The CDR3 covers 16 residues. Germline-derived CDR1 and CDR2 are SGHRS and YFSETQ. The V call is TRBV5-1, the J call TRBJ2-1; 11 positions agree with TRBD2. The source is a woman older than 75 in good health. Sequenced material: blood. CDR3 sequence reads: CANSLEASGGYNEQFF. In DNA, the CDR3 is TGCGCCAACAGCTTGGAGGCTAGCGGGGGGTACAATGAGCAGTTCTTC. The full variable domain, in which reference TRBV5-1 and TRBJ2-1 provide the parts outside the CDR3, is KAGVTQTPRYLIKTRGQQVTLSCSPISGHRSVSWYQQTPGQGLQFLFEYFSETQRNKGNFPGRFSGRQFSNSRSEMNVSTLELGDSALYLCANSLEASGGYNEQFFGPGTRLTVL.